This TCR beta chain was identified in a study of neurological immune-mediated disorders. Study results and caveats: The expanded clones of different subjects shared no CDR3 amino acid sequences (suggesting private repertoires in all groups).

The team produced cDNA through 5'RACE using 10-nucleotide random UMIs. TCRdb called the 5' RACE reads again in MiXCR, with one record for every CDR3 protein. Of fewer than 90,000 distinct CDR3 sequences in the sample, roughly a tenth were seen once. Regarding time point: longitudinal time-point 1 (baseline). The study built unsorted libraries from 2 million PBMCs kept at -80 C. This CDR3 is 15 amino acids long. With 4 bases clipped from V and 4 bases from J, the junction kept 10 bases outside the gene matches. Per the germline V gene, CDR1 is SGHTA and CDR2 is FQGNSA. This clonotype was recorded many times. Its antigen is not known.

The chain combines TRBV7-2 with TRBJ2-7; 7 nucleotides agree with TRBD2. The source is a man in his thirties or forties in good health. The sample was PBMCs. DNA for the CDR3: TGTGCCAGCAGCTCCCGGGACTACGGCATTTACGAGCAGTACTTC. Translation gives CASSSRDYGIYEQYF.